The source of this T cell receptor (beta chain) is a study of cytomegalovirus exposure and HLA in healthy donors (dated by TCRdb to the late 2010s). In the study overall: A later analysis indicated that the 90 to 150 validation repertoires were generated on the platform also employed for the 670 or so repertoires of the first cohort. To predict cytomegalovirus infection status, the study combined high-throughput TCR immunosequencing, statistical association of individual TCRs with disease status, and machine learning. Along with the 666-subject first cohort, a separate validation cohort of some 130 different subjects was used. The aim of the study was to test whether cataloging public T cell receptors could identify signatures of past pathogen exposure. What the authors observed across the whole study: A later analysis had no HLA typing for the validation cohort, so co-occurrence there was scored across all 110 or so repertoires. The classifier was reported to diagnose cytomegalovirus status with high specificity and sensitivity in both the original cohort and the validation cohort. The authors suggested that the approach could potentially be generalized to other disease states and immunological phenotypes. A total of fewer than 200 TCR beta chains were listed by the study as associated with cytomegalovirus. In vitro tests confirmed that a few of the cytomegalovirus-associated TCR beta chains recognize cytomegalovirus antigens. Of the cluster scores, around 95% were above 0 in a later analysis, which found that TCRs clustered in the first cohort also tended to co-occur in the 110 or so validation repertoires. Most TCR sequences were observed very rarely across donors, whereas some public TCRs were present in many individuals.

Donors formed part of the validation cohort, which comprised approximately 130 subjects and was distinct from the first cohort of 550 to 850 subjects. Trimming costs V 3 bases and J 4 bases, and their ends lie 19 bases apart. The CDR3 runs 16 residues from the cysteine to the phenylalanine. Solely the CDR3 DNA is kept, with 48 bases framed from the first base. Sequences SGDLS (CDR1) and YYNGEE (CDR2) are obtained from the germline V gene. In regard to this clone: Which antigen it targets is not known. The sample holds no much larger clone one base away, and base qualities are not on file.

Libraries were constructed by the immunoSEQ multiplex PCR assay. The published analysis was carried out like this. A statistical classification framework was built for diagnosing cytomegalovirus status from the catalog of TCR beta chain sequences. In TCRdb, the immuneACCESS table is reduced to in-frame sequences with V and J assigned. These tables do not hold every clone; where another copy was compared, an unresolved V gene accounts for under half, and the others remain unexplained. V, J and clone size reflect that table, while D and trimming were determined from the DNA. For this sample the table gives some 260,000 clones, of which roughly 87% were detected only once. The ten largest clones represent approximately 3.1% of the sample.

Sample: PBMCs. Recombination connected TRBV9 to TRBJ2-5, with a tentative D gene TRBD2 over 6 matching bases. This clonotype was obtained from a woman in her 30s in good health and CMV-seronegative. The nucleotide sequence reads as follows: TGTGCCAGCAGCGGCCTGTGGGACTCCACTGGAGAGACCCAGTACTTC. The translation is CASSGLWDSTGETQYF.